This T cell receptor (beta chain) was sequenced for a study of cytotoxic CD8 clonotypes in ibrutinib-treated CLL. Study at large: Included were 11 relapsed/refractory and 15 treatment-naive patients, of whom 17 were IGHV unmutated. On average, around 89,000 productive rearrangements and a few hundred thousand productive templates per sample.

Trimming stripped 3 bases from V and 5 bases from J, with 11 bases between. Germline assignment: CDR1 ENHRY and CDR2 SYGVKD. This CDR3 is 15 amino acids long. Generated by immunoSEQ multiplex PCR, the TCRdb table keeps only in-frame clones and is missing some. The data show some 200,000 clones, approximately 79% seen once. The rearrangement links TRBV10-3 to TRBJ1-6; D is unclear. This specimen consisted of PBMCs, obtained after 12 months of ibrutinib treatment. This sequence was found in a human donor with chronic lymphocytic leukemia. The CDR3 reads CAISESERNNSPLHF. DNA for the CDR3: TGTGCCATCAGTGAATCGGAACGGAATAATTCACCCCTCCACTTT.